The TCR beta chain under discussion was sequenced for a study of OX40 agonist ivuxolimab in advanced cancers. Across the study: Dose-escalation patients had hepatocellular carcinoma, melanoma, renal cell or head and neck cancer. Previous treatment with anti-PD-1, anti-PD-L1 or anti-CTLA-4 therapy was allowed; less than 45% had received some. Findings and limits, study-wide: There was clonal expansion of CD4+ and CD8+ blood T cells by week 6 at 0.1 to 3.0 mg/kg.

With autoimmune disease history or systemic immunosuppression, patients were excluded. As to this clone: Its specificity is not known.

V shed 2 bases and J 1 base; nucleotides not matched to a gene: 12. From germline, CDR1 is MNHEY and CDR2 SMNVEV (reference sequence). The CDR3 has 18 amino acids. Assay used: immunoSEQ multiplex PCR; TCRdb lists only in-frame clones, some missing. Of about 86,000 clones listed, around 90% are singletons. The chain is built from TRBV27 and TRBJ2-5, with TRBD2 identical over 8 bases. This receptor was identified in an adult with an advanced solid tumor such as melanoma, head and neck, liver or kidney cancer. Sequencing was performed on CD4+ or CD8+ T cells sorted from blood, taken in a trial of the OX40 agonist ivuxolimab. In DNA, the CDR3 is TGTGCCAGCAGTTTAAAGTATAGGAGCGGGGGATCCCAAGAGACCCAGTACTTC. Its translation is CASSLKYRSGGSQETQYF.